The 30 T cell receptor beta chains in this list originate from one sample, sequenced in a study of CXCR3-negative and CXCR3-positive naive CD8 T cells. The study's findings and limits: The study found more hydrophobic TRB CDR3s in CXCR3-positive naive cells than in CXCR3-negative naive cells.

UMI-labeled 5' RACE yielded the TRB cDNA libraries. TCRdb re-called the 5' RACE reads and catalogs CDR3 proteins one per entry, DNA excluded. The table for this sample gives 6,000 to 7,000 distinct CDR3 sequences. These receptors' targets are unknown. Source material: naive CXCR3+ CD8+ T cells from blood. Subset noted: CD45RO-CCR7+CD27+CD95- naive CD8+ T cells expressing CXCR3 (TNR3+). All receptors derive from a human donor in good health. Some clones in this sample may be carry-over from other donors' samples.

The V gene is TRBV29-1, the J gene TRBJ2-2; lacking DNA, the TRBD1 call made by TCRdb goes unchecked. The CDR3 length is 14 residues. Germline V gene sequence: CDR1 SQVTM, CDR2 ANQGSEA. CDR3: CSVADVGAVLELFF.

The chain has TRBV5-4 and TRBJ2-1; as DNA is missing, the TRBD2 call by TCRdb cannot be tested. This CDR3 is 16 amino acids long. Germline V CDR1 and CDR2: SGHNT, YYREEE (reference sequence). The chain's CDR3 is CASSPVAGSSYNEQFF.

The gene calls are TRBV7-9 and TRBJ2-6; TCRdb gives TRBD1 as the D gene, but with no DNA this cannot be confirmed. Germline CDR1 is SEHNR and CDR2 is FQNEAQ (reference sequence). The CDR3 runs 17 residues. CDR3: CASGGQGYRSGANVLTF.

The CDR3 spells CASSFMTSPYYEQYF. The J gene is TRBJ2-7, the V gene TRBV7-2; TCRdb calls TRBD2, which cannot be checked without DNA. Germline assignment: CDR1 SGHTA and CDR2 FQGNSA. There are 15 residues in the CDR3.

This clonotype is identified as medium-sized from frequency. The V gene is TRBV29-1, the J gene TRBJ2-7; the D gene TCRdb calls, TRBD2, cannot be checked with no DNA. Germline V gives CDR1 SQVTM, CDR2 ANQGSEA. This CDR3 spans 13 amino acids. CDR3 residues: CSVEAAGSYEQYF.

The CDR3: CASSRGGYNEQFF. This chain connects TRBV19 to TRBJ2-1; TCRdb proposes TRBD2, but this gene call is untestable without DNA. This CDR3 has 13 residues. Per germline, CDR1 LNHDA and CDR2 SQIVND (reference sequence).

The chain employs TRBV28 and TRBJ2-7; the D gene TCRdb calls, TRBD1, cannot be checked with no DNA. In germline, CDR1 is MDHEN, CDR2 SYDVKM. The CDR3 spans 15 residues. CDR3 loop: CASSPPSGSSYEQYF.

The J gene is TRBJ2-5, the V gene TRBV12-3 or TRBV12-4. The CDR3 runs to 16 residues. CDR3 region: CASSYTLLVVQETQYF.

The chain combines TRBV12-3 or TRBV12-4 with TRBJ2-3; lacking DNA, the TRBD1 call made by TCRdb goes unchecked. CDR3 size: 12 residues. The CDR3 here is CASSGGSDTQYF.

This clonotype shows up as medium-sized (0.01 to 0.1%) by frequency. The chain has TRBV5-1 and TRBJ2-1; the TCRdb call, TRBD2, lacks DNA for checking. The germline V gene encodes CDR1 SGHRS and CDR2 YFSETQ. CDR3 length: 17 residues. CDR3 protein: CASSLALAGTYDHEQFF. The complete variable domain, with remaining parts taken from reference TRBV5-1 and TRBJ2-1, reads KAGVTQTPRYLIKTRGQQVTLSCSPISGHRSVSWYQQTPGQGLQFLFEYFSETQRNKGNFPGRFSGRQFSNSRSEMNVSTLELGDSALYLCASSLALAGTYDHEQFFGPGTRLTVL.

The V gene is TRBV11-1, the J gene TRBJ2-7; TCRdb's D gene call, TRBD1, goes unchecked for lack of DNA. Germline V gene lookup returns CDR1 SGHAT and CDR2 FQDESV (reference sequence). This CDR3 is built from 12 residues. CDR3 in amino acids: CASTLRGDEQYF.

This clonotype is identified as medium-sized from frequency. The chain is built from TRBV5-1 and TRBJ2-2; TCRdb reports TRBD2, a call that lacks DNA to check it against. The CDR3 totals 15 residues. Germline CDR1 reads SGHRS; CDR2 reads YFSETQ. This chain's CDR3 is CASSYGGAGTGELFF.

The CDR3: CASSLFGYDNEQFF. The chain recombines TRBV11-2 with TRBJ2-1. CDR1 is SGHAT and CDR2 is FQNNGV in the germline V gene. The CDR3 covers 14 residues.

This clonotype is classed as medium-sized by frequency. The genes are TRBV29-1 and TRBJ2-5; absent DNA, TCRdb's TRBD1 call cannot be checked. Germline values: CDR1 SQVTM, CDR2 ANQGSEA. CDR3 size: 15 residues. The CDR3 reads CSVNGQGAYEETQYF.

This clonotype registers medium-sized by frequency. The chain uses TRBV20-1 and TRBJ1-6. Germline-derived CDR1 and CDR2 are DFQATT and SNEGSKA (reference sequence). The CDR3 sequence is 15 residues long. The CDR3 here is CSARDSDIYNSPLHF.

This clonotype is deemed medium-sized by its frequency. The chain recombines TRBV28 with TRBJ2-6; TCRdb calls TRBD1, which cannot be checked without DNA. Germline CDR1 reads MDHEN; CDR2 reads SYDVKM. The CDR3 is 17 amino acids. CDR3: CASSFRGSYSGANVLTF.

The chain carries TRBV7-9 and TRBJ1-1; TCRdb selects TRBD1, and the lack of DNA leaves this call unchecked. The V gene's germline CDR1 is SEHNR and CDR2 FQNEAQ (reference sequence). The CDR3 length is 14 residues. The CDR3 sequence: CASSSGATDTEAFF.

This clonotype is classed as medium-sized by frequency. The chain uses TRBV28 and TRBJ2-7; there is no DNA to check the TCRdb D call of TRBD1. The germline V gene has CDR1 MDHEN and CDR2 SYDVKM. This CDR3 spans 15 amino acids. The CDR3 protein is CASSFPGRPSYEQYF.

This rearrangement joins TRBV29-1 to TRBJ2-3; TCRdb calls TRBD1, which cannot be checked without DNA. The CDR3 contains 13 residues. Germline CDR1 is SQVTM and CDR2 is ANQGSEA. CDR3 sequence reads: CSVVWGGADTQYF.

The rearrangement joins TRBV29-1 to TRBJ1-2. Per germline, CDR1 SQVTM and CDR2 ANQGSEA. There are 11 residues in the CDR3. CDR3 protein: CSVEDRRGRTF.

The CDR3 region is CSVEPGEDYGYTF. The chain is built from TRBV29-1 and TRBJ1-2; TCRdb's D gene call, TRBD1, goes unchecked for lack of DNA. The CDR3 covers 13 residues. Germline V CDR1 and CDR2: SQVTM, ANQGSEA.

The rearrangement links TRBV5-1 to TRBJ2-7. Germline V gives CDR1 SGHRS, CDR2 YFSETQ. The CDR3 totals 15 residues. Here the CDR3 reads CASSLGWEISYEQYF. The full variable domain, its missing parts supplied by reference TRBV5-1 and TRBJ2-7, is KAGVTQTPRYLIKTRGQQVTLSCSPISGHRSVSWYQQTPGQGLQFLFEYFSETQRNKGNFPGRFSGRQFSNSRSEMNVSTLELGDSALYLCASSLGWEISYEQYFGPGTRLTVT.

This clonotype is deemed medium-sized by its frequency. The chain carries TRBV29-1 and TRBJ2-5; without DNA, the TCRdb call of TRBD1 cannot be checked. This CDR3 comprises 15 residues. CDR1 and CDR2 (germline): SQVTM, ANQGSEA. CDR3 region: CSVESQGFLGETQYF.

This chain connects TRBV15 to TRBJ2-7; absent DNA, TCRdb's TRBD2 call cannot be checked. CDR3 length equals 16 residues. Germline V gene sequence: CDR1 LNHNV, CDR2 YYDKDF (reference sequence). CDR3 sequence reads: CATSRGTSDSSDEQYF.

The chain uses TRBV12-3 or TRBV12-4 and TRBJ2-1; TCRdb reports TRBD1, a call that lacks DNA to check it against. The CDR3 contains 14 residues. The CDR3 loop is CASTFLGDYNEQFF.

This clonotype is labeled medium-sized (0.01 to 0.1%) based on frequency. The V gene is TRBV5-6, the J gene TRBJ2-5; TCRdb outputs TRBD2, but without DNA this stays unchecked. The CDR3 sequence is 17 residues long. The V gene's germline CDR1 is SGHDT and CDR2 YYEEEE. This CDR3 reads CASSWGTSGTPQETQYF.

The chain has TRBV19 and TRBJ2-2; TCRdb calls TRBD2, which cannot be checked without DNA. This CDR3 spans 15 amino acids. CDR1 and CDR2 (germline): LNHDA, SQIVND (reference sequence). The CDR3 loop reads CASSMGLMNTGELFF.

The chain combines TRBV29-1 with TRBJ2-2; the TCRdb call, TRBD1, lacks DNA for checking. CDR1 is SQVTM, CDR2 ANQGSEA, per germline. This CDR3 is built from 15 residues. CDR3 loop: CSVVGPGGSTGELFF.

This clonotype counts as medium-sized by frequency. The chain combines TRBV29-1 with TRBJ1-1. Germline V gives CDR1 SQVTM, CDR2 ANQGSEA. This CDR3 has 12 residues. CDR3 amino acids: CSGRGQGTEAFF.

V gene TRBV19 combines with J gene TRBJ2-7. Germline loops: CDR1 LNHDA, CDR2 SQIVND (reference sequence). The CDR3 covers 13 residues. The CDR3 protein is CASSISAAYEQYF.